This T cell receptor beta chain was obtained from a study of a mutant IDH1 vaccine in newly diagnosed glioma. Overall study: Vaccine administration was initiated 4-6 weeks following radiotherapy alone, or with temozolomide cycles. Receipt of radiotherapy, temozolomide, or both preceded the study, and most received both. Overall study findings and caveats: Shifts in the top peripheral T cell clonotypes seemed unrelated to pseudoprogression.

Libraries were prepared by immunoSEQ multiplex PCR; TCRdb keeps only in-frame clonotypes and omits some of them. The table shows some 61,000 clones, with roughly 84% occurring only once. Time point defined: week 35, safety follow-up. Mutant IDH1 20-mer peptide, at 300 ug, made up each vaccine dose, with topical imiquimod. Scheduled for weeks 1, 3, 5, 7, 11, 15, 19 and 23, eight vaccinations were given to patients. The count of this clone is one. Its specificity is unknown. V was cut by 0 bases and J by 8 bases, with 14 bases left in between. The CDR3 loop spans 15 amino acids. The germline gives CDR1 LNHDA, CDR2 SQIVND (reference sequence).

Sequenced here: PBMCs, sampled from a glioma patient whose treatment included an IDH1 peptide vaccine. The chain is built from TRBV19 and TRBJ1-5; no clear D. This receptor was identified in a man aged 18 to 30 with glioma. The CDR3 protein is CASSIDGVGRKPQHF. CDR3 DNA sequence: TGTGCCAGTAGTATAGACGGGGTGGGTAGGAAGCCCCAGCATTTT.